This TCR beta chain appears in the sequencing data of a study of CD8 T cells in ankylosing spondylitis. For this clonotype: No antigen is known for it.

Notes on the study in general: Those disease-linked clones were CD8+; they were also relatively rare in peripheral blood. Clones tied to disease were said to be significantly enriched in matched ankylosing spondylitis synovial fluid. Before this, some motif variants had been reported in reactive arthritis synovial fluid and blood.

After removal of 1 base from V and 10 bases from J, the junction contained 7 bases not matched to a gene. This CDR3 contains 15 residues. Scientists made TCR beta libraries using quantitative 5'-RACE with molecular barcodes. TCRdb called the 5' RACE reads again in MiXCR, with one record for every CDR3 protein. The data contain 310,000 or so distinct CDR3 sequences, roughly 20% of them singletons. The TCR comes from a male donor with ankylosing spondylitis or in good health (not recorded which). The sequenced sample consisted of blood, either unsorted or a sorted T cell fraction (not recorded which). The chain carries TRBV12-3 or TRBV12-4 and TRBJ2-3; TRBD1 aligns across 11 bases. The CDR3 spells CASSLDGQGAHAQYF. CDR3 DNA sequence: TGTGCCAGCAGTTTAGACGGACAGGGGGCCCATGCGCAGTATTTT.